This passage covers 13 T cell receptor beta chains from one sample sequenced in a study of T cell responses to AZD1222 COVID-19 vaccine. TCRdb's table, derived via immunoSEQ multiplex PCR, lists solely in-frame clones and lacks some. The sample has 55,000 to 75,000 clones, 85% seen once. This sample comprised peripheral blood, obtained on day 0 of AZD1222 vaccination. The receptors shown here come from an adult in good health.

This clone was observed a handful of times. The J gene is TRBJ1-5, the V gene TRBV19, with D perhaps matching TRBD1 (5 bases). This CDR3 is 16 amino acids long. The germline V gene has CDR1 LNHDA and CDR2 SQIVND (reference sequence). Trimming took off 6 bases at V and 3 bases at J, with 18 bases between the two ends. CDR3 coding DNA: TGTGCCAGTAGCCCAAGGAGGGGAACTAACAATCAGCCCCAGCATTTT. As protein: CASSPRRGTNNQPQHF.

The J gene is TRBJ2-5, the V gene TRBV3-1 (or the pseudogene TRBV3-2); D possibly corresponds to TRBD2 (5 bases). CDR1 LGHDT and CDR2 YNNKEL come from the germline V gene (reference sequence). This CDR3 contains 12 residues. V lost 8 bases to trimming and J lost 4 bases, with 11 bases between them. The CDR3 is CASSGVRETQYF. The CDR3 DNA sequence: TGTGCCAGCTCCGGGGTGCGAGAGACCCAGTACTTC.

The chain employs TRBV29-1 and TRBJ2-7, with D tentatively TRBD1 (6 bases). V shed 5 bases and J shed 2 bases, with 10 bases lying between them. The CDR3 contains 12 residues. Germline values: CDR1 SQVTM, CDR2 ANQGSEA. In DNA form, the CDR3 reads TGCAGCGTTAGTACAGGGCCCTACGAGCAGTACTTC. It encodes CSVSTGPYEQYF.

The CDR3 reads CATSDYGSPGELFF. The CDR3 DNA reads TGTGCCACCAGTGATTACGGATCCCCCGGGGAGCTGTTTTTT. This rearrangement joins TRBV24-1 to TRBJ2-2; unclear D gene. V shed 2 bases and J shed 6 bases, with 9 bases lying between them. The CDR3 spans 14 residues. Germline lookup yields CDR1 KGHDR and CDR2 SFDVKD.

In this sample, this clone turned up many times. The V and J genes are TRBV6-4 and TRBJ2-2, with D unresolved. The CDR3 length is 13 residues. V lost 5 bases and J lost 3, with 7 bases in between. Germline values: CDR1 MRHNA, CDR2 SNTAGT. The CDR3 reads CASSPRDTGELFF. CDR3 DNA: TGTGCCAGCAGTCCCCGGGACACCGGGGAGCTGTTTTTT.

The gene calls are TRBV4-1 and TRBJ2-5, with unresolved D. Between the trimmed V and J ends, which lost 0 bases and 3 bases, there was a span of 2 bases. Germline CDR1 is MGHRA and CDR2 is YSYEKL. CDR3 length equals 12 residues. This CDR3 is CASSQEEETQYF. The CDR3 nucleotides are TGCGCCAGCAGCCAAGAAGAAGAGACCCAGTACTTC.

V and J are TRBV5-1 and TRBJ1-2, with D maybe TRBD1 (5 bases). The V gene lost 4 bases and the J gene lost 6 bases, with 10 bases spanning the gap. Per germline, CDR1 SGHRS and CDR2 YFSETQ. This CDR3 is 12 amino acids long. For the CDR3, the DNA is TGCGCCAGCAGCAGGGACGGGGATGGCTACACCTTC. It is translated as CASSRDGDGYTF.

This chain links TRBV5-1 with TRBJ1-1; D is possibly TRBD1 (5 bases). The germline V gene encodes CDR1 SGHRS and CDR2 YFSETQ. The germline V and J ends were trimmed by 1 base and 6 bases, with 13 bases remaining between them. CDR3 size: 14 residues. Here the CDR3 DNA reads TGCGCCAGCAGCTTGATTGGGGGGAAGGCTGAAGCTTTCTTT. Protein product: CASSLIGGKAEAFF.

The V call is TRBV6-6, the J call TRBJ2-7, with D possibly being TRBD2 (6 bases). The germline V gene has CDR1 MNHNY and CDR2 SVGAGI (reference sequence). This CDR3 is 13 amino acids long. Trimming shortened V by 5 bases and J by 0 bases, and 8 bases separated the two germline ends. The CDR3 region is CASSRGTSYEQYF. The CDR3 DNA reads as TGTGCCAGCAGTCGCGGGACCTCCTACGAGCAGTACTTC.

This clone occurred a few times. The J gene is TRBJ1-1, the V gene TRBV6-4; D possibly corresponds to TRBD1 (5 bases). Germline loops: CDR1 MRHNA, CDR2 SNTAGT. Trimming left V 7 bases short and J 7 bases short, with 13 bases between. The CDR3 runs 12 residues. The CDR3, as DNA: TGTGCCAGCATGGGGGAGGAGGGTGAAGCTTTCTTT. This gives the protein CASMGEEGEAFF.

The rearrangement joins TRBV27 to TRBJ2-3, with D perhaps TRBD1 (5 bases). Germline-derived CDR1 and CDR2 are MNHEY and SMNVEV (reference sequence). The CDR3 runs to 15 residues. V was shortened by 5 bases and J by 2 bases, with 14 bases between the two germline ends. CDR3 coding DNA: TGTGCCAGCAGTCTGTTGGACACTTCCACAGATACGCAGTATTTT. It codes for CASSLLDTSTDTQYF.

The chain carries TRBV19 and TRBJ2-6, with 7 bases fitting TRBD2. This CDR3 comprises 15 residues. V gave up 4 bases and J gave up 3 bases; unmatched junction bases: 3. CDR1 and CDR2 (germline): LNHDA, SQIVND (reference sequence). The CDR3 nucleotides are TGTGCCAGTAGTAGCGGGGGTAATGGGGCCAACGTCCTGACTTTC. Encoded protein: CASSSGGNGANVLTF.

The rearrangement uses TRBV7-2 and TRBJ2-5, with 11 nucleotides matching TRBD1. The CDR3 sequence is 15 residues long. Germline lookup yields CDR1 SGHTA and CDR2 FQGNSA. After removal of 5 bases from V and 5 bases from J, the junction contained 7 bases not matched to a gene. The CDR3 DNA sequence: TGTGCCAGCAGCCAAGGACAGGGGGCCTGGGAGACCCAGTACTTC. Amino acids: CASSQGQGAWETQYF.